These T cell receptor beta chains were read from a single sample in a study of blood T cell repertoires in COVID-19. Only in-frame clones appear in the TCRdb table, and some are missing; sequencing was by immunoSEQ multiplex PCR. This sample carries approximately 220,000 clones, approximately 85% of them seen once, and the ten largest clones take 4% to 5%. Sequencing was done on a sample of peripheral blood. These receptors originate from a woman in her 70s with acute or convalescent COVID-19. Each CDR3 is given with its conserved first and last residue. A D gene is named only where the DNA matches it firmly. Not all rows give a size; the values are once, few, many and, for expanded clones, a class.

j_call: TRBJ1-2
d_call: TRBD1
v_call: TRBV3-1/TRBV3-2
clone_size: NA
cdr3_nt: TGTGCCAGCAGCCCGAACGGGGGACAGGTTTGCACCTTC
cdr3_aa: CASSPNGGQVCTF

j_call: TRBJ1-6
d_call: NA
v_call: TRBV11-3
clone_size: NA
cdr3_nt: TGTGCCAGCAGCCTAGACCTTCTATCACCCCTCCACTTT
cdr3_aa: CASSLDLLSPLHF

j_call: TRBJ2-4
d_call: TRBD1
v_call: TRBV6-5
clone_size: NA
cdr3_nt: TGTGCCAGCAGTTGGGGACAGCTAAACATTCAGTACTTC
cdr3_aa: CASSWGQLNIQYF

j_call: TRBJ1-5
d_call: NA
v_call: TRBV4-2
clone_size: NA
cdr3_nt: TGTGCCAGCAGCCAAGGGAGGGGCCAGCCCCAGCATTTT
cdr3_aa: CASSQGRGQPQHF

j_call: TRBJ1-6
d_call: NA
v_call: TRBV28
clone_size: NA
cdr3_nt: TGTGCCAGCAGTTACCCGGGGAGCTCCTATAATTCACCCCTCCACTTT
cdr3_aa: CASSYPGSSYNSPLHF

j_call: TRBJ1-6
d_call: NA
v_call: TRBV27
clone_size: NA
cdr3_nt: TGTGCCAGTTGCCTCGGGGGGTTGTCACCCCTCCACTTT
cdr3_aa: CASCLGGLSPLHF

j_call: TRBJ1-1
d_call: TRBD1
v_call: TRBV5-1
clone_size: NA
cdr3_nt: TGCGCCAGCAGCTTGGGAGAGACAGGGGCCGTGGGCACTGAAGCTTTCTTT
cdr3_aa: CASSLGETGAVGTEAFF

j_call: TRBJ1-3
d_call: TRBD1
v_call: TRBV5-6
clone_size: NA
cdr3_nt: TGTGCCAGCAGCACCTTGGACAGGGAAGAATACACCATATATTTT
cdr3_aa: CASSTLDREEYTIYF

j_call: TRBJ1-1
d_call: NA
v_call: TRBV5-4
clone_size: once
cdr3_nt: TGTGCCAGCAGCTTAGCGGGCGACACTGAAGCTTTCTTT
cdr3_aa: CASSLAGDTEAFF

j_call: TRBJ2-5
d_call: NA
v_call: TRBV7-6
clone_size: few
cdr3_nt: TGTGCCAGCAGCTTAGCCAGGCAAGAGACCCAGTACTTC
cdr3_aa: CASSLARQETQYF

j_call: TRBJ1-2
d_call: TRBD1
v_call: TRBV7-9
clone_size: many
cdr3_nt: TGTGCCAGCAGCGAGCAGGGGGTCGGCTACACCTTC
cdr3_aa: CASSEQGVGYTF

j_call: TRBJ1-4
d_call: TRBD1
v_call: TRBV11-2
clone_size: NA
cdr3_nt: TGTGCCAGCAGCTCAAGGACAGGGAATGGTAGAACTAATGAAAAACTGTTTTTT
cdr3_aa: CASSSRTGNGRTNEKLFF